The source of this T cell receptor beta chain is a study of blood T cell repertoires in COVID-19. Study-level background: COVID-19 samples from acute and convalescent phases originated in the United States, Italy and Spain. Sample material is recorded as cDNA or gDNA derived from T cells, B-cell-depleted T cells, or PBMCs.

Followed longitudinally, the Seattle patients had been enrolled during active infection. Study processing details: Amplification with reference gene primers provided the estimates of nucleated cell counts. Sequencing was performed with immunoSEQ multiplex PCR; in TCRdb, only in-frame clones are kept and a portion is missing. V and J calls and clone size are given by that table; D and trimming were obtained from the DNA. The top ten hold less than 9% of the sample, which has about 530,000 clones, 85% to 90% seen once. This clone occurred once. The CDR3 sequence is 10 residues long. The clonotype comes from a woman aged 45-60 years with COVID-19, enrolled during active disease. Sequenced material: peripheral blood. The chain has TRBV21-1 and TRBJ1-1. TRBV21-1 is a known pseudogene. CDR3 bases: TGTGCTTCTAGGAACACTGAAGCTTTCTTT. Protein sequence: CASRNTEAFF.